Sequencing of this T cell receptor (beta chain) was carried out in a study of PD-L1 blockade in urothelial cancer. In the study overall: Bladder-origin urothelial cancer in males covered about 90% of the roughly 30 patients. Prior chemotherapy in patients spanned 0 to 3 regimens. A median of approximately 140,000 T cells was found in the blood samples.

The germline V gene has CDR1 SGHNT and CDR2 YYREEE (reference sequence). V was clipped by 0 bases and J by 7 bases, with 8 bases between them. This CDR3 has 14 residues. This clone occurred a few times. Synthetic TCR analog templates were spiked into all PCRs individually. Some clones are missing from TCRdb's copy, which holds only in-frame ones; the method was immunoSEQ multiplex PCR. This sample has about 43,000 clones, with 88% found just once. The J gene is TRBJ1-6, the V gene TRBV5-4, with unresolved D. Sequencing was performed on PBMCs, taken around atezolizumab (anti-PD-L1) treatment. The sequence derives from a woman aged 55-75 years with urothelial cancer. The CDR3 loop is CASSLDATNSPLHF. CDR3 DNA sequence: TGTGCCAGCAGCTTGGATGCTACCAATTCACCCCTCCACTTT. The variable domain in full, with the rest retrieved from reference TRBV5-4 and TRBJ1-6, is ETGVTQSPTHLIKTRGQQVTLRCSSQSGHNTVSWYQQALGQGPQFIFQYYREEENGRGNFPPRFSGLQFPNYSSELNVNALELDDSALYLCASSLDATNSPLHFGNGTRLTVT.